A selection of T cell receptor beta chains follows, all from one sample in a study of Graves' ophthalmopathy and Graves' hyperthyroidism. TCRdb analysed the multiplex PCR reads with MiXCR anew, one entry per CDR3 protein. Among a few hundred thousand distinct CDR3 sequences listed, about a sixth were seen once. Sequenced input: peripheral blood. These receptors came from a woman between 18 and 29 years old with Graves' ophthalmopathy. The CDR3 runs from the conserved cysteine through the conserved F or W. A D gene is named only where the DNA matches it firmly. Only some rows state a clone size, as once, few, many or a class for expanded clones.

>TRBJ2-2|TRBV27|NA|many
TGTGCCAGCAGCCGAACAGGGGGGGGGACCGGGGAGCTGTTTTTT
CASSRTGGGTGELFF
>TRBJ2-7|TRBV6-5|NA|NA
TGTGCCAGCAGTTATTTAGGTTGGGCAGGGAAATCCTACGAGCAGTACTTC
CASSYLGWAGKSYEQYF
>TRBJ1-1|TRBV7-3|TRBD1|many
TGTGCCAGCAGCTCCTCAGGGGGCGCAGGGAACACTGAAGCTTTCTTT
CASSSSGGAGNTEAFF
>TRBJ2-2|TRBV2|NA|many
TGTGCCAGCAGGGGTTGGCCGAACACCGGGGAGCTGTTTTTT
CASRGWPNTGELFF
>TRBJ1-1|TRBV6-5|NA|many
TGTGCCAGCAGCGTCACAGGGTACGCTTTCTTT
CASSVTGYAFF
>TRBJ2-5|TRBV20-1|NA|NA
TGCAGTGCCAGAGTAAACCTAACTCCGGAGACCCAGTACTTC
CSARVNLTPETQYF
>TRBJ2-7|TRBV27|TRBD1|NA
TGTGCCAGCAGCCATATCCGGGACAGGGTGAACGAGCAGTACTTC
CASSHIRDRVNEQYF
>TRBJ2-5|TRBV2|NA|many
TGTGCCAGCAGTCCCGTTGGGGAGACCCAGTACTTC
CASSPVGETQYF
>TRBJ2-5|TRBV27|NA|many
TGTGCCTGCAGTTTTACCACCAGGGGGAGGGCGTACCAAGAGACCCAGTACTTC
CACSFTTRGRAYQETQYF
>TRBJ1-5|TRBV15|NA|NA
TGTGCCACCAGCAGAGCAGTGGATCAGCCCCAGCATTTT
CATSRAVDQPQHF
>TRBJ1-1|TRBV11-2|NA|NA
TGTGCCAGCAGCTTGGTACACAGGGTCACTGAAGCTTTCTTT
CASSLVHRVTEAFF